One TCR beta chain is described in this entry. The antigen remains unidentified. This CDR3 is 15 amino acids long. Germline V lookup: CDR1 SGHNT, CDR2 YYREEE (reference sequence). V gave up 0 bases and J gave up 8 bases, with 17 bases separating them. Cells designated naive CD8 were CD45RO-negative and were positively selected for CCR7, with terminally differentiated effector memory CD45RA+ cells excluded. Clones were sequenced by immunoSEQ multiplex PCR, and TCRdb holds only the in-frame ones, with some missing. The sample shows some 1,900,000 clones, roughly 95% of them seen only once. The data stem from a study of shared clonotypes between healthy human individuals. Points from the study as a whole: Shared across a few donors were 4% to 5% of the naive CD4 clonotypes.

The J gene is TRBJ1-2, the V gene TRBV5-4; D remains unclear. The source of this sequence is a man between 18 and 29 years old in good health. Sequencing was performed on naive CD8+ T cells sorted from blood. CDR3 protein: CASSLGGLGLQGYTF. The CDR3 nucleotides are TGTGCCAGCAGCTTGGGGGGTTTGGGCCTACAGGGCTACACCTTC.